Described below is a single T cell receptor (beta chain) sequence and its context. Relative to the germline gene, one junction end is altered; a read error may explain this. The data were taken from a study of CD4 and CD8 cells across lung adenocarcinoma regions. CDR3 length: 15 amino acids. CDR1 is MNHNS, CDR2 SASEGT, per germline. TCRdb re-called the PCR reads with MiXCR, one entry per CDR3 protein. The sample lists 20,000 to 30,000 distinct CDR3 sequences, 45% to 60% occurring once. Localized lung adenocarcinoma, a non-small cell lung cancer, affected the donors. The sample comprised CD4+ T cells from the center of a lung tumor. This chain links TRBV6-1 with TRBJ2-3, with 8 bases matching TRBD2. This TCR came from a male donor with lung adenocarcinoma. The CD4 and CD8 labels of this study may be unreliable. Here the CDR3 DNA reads TGTGCCAGCGGCCGGGGGGGCGGTGAGCAAGAGACGCAGTACTTT. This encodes CASGRGGGEQETQYF.